The text below deals with one T cell receptor (beta chain). Antigen specificity is unknown. V was clipped by 6 bases and J by 3 bases; unmatched bases: 13. The CDR3 consists of 16 residues. Germline CDR1 MNHEY, CDR2 SMNVEV (reference sequence). Clones were sequenced by immunoSEQ multiplex PCR, and TCRdb holds only the in-frame ones, with some missing. The data show fewer than 200,000 clones, approximately 90% seen once. The sample comes from a study of T cell responses to AZD1222 COVID-19 vaccine. Overall study findings and caveats: Repertoires were obtained only post-peak T cell response.

Sequencing used peripheral blood, obtained on day 0 of AZD1222 vaccination. The rearrangement links TRBV27 to TRBJ2-7, with 8 bases identical to TRBD1. The clonotype originates from an adult in good health. As DNA, the CDR3 is TGTGCCAGCAGCTCTTCGCGGGACAGGCCTTTCTACGAGCAGTACTTC. Translated: CASSSSRDRPFYEQYF.